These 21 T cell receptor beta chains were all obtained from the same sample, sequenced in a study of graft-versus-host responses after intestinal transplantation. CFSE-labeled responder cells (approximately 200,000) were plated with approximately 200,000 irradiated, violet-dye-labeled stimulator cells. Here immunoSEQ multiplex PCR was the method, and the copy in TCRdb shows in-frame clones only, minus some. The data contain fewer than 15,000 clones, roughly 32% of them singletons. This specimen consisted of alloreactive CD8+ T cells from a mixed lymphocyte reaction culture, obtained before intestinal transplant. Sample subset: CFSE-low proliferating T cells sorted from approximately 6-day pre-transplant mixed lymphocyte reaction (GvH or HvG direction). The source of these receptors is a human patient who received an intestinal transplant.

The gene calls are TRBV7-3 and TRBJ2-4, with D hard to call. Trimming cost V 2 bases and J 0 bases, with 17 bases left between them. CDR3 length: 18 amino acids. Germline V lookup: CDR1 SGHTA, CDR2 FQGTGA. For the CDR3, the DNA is TGTGCCAGCAGCTTAGGTCTGGGTATTGGGTTAGCCAAAAACATTCAGTACTTC. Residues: CASSLGLGIGLAKNIQYF.

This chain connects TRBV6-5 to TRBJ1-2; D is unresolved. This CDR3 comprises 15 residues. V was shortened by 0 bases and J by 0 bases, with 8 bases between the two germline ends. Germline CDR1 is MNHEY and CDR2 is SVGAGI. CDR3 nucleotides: TGTGCCAGCAGTTACTCTATAGGTTCTAACTATGGCTACACCTTC. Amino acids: CASSYSIGSNYGYTF.

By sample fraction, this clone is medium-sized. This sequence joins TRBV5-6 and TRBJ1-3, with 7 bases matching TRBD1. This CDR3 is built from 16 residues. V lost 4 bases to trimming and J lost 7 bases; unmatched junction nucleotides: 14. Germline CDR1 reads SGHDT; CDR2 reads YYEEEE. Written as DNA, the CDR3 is TGTGCCAGCAGCGACGCGAACAGGGGAAGGTTGAACACCATATATTTT. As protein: CASSDANRGRLNTIYF.

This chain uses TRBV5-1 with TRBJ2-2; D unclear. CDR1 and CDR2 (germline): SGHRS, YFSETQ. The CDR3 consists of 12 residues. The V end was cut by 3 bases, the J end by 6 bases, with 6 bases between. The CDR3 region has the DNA TGCGCCAGCAGCTCAAGAGCCGGGGAGCTGTTTTTT. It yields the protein CASSSRAGELFF. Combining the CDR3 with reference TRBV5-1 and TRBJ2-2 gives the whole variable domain KAGVTQTPRYLIKTRGQQVTLSCSPISGHRSVSWYQQTPGQGLQFLFEYFSETQRNKGNFPGRFSGRQFSNSRSEMNVSTLELGDSALYLCASSSRAGELFFGEGSRLTVL.

CDR3 sequence: CATSRDELGLMNTEAFF. The CDR3 DNA reads TGTGCCACCAGCAGAGACGAGTTAGGCTTAATGAACACTGAAGCTTTCTTT. This sequence joins TRBV15 and TRBJ1-1; D is ambiguous. V lost 0 bases, J lost 0 bases, and 14 bases lay in between. Germline assignment: CDR1 LNHNV and CDR2 YYDKDF (reference sequence). The CDR3 consists of 17 residues.

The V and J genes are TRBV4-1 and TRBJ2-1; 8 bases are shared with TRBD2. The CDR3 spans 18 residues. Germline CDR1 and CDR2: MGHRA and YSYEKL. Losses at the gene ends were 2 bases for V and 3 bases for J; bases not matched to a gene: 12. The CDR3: CASSQLAGAGAGYNEQFF. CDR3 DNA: TGCGCCAGCAGCCAACTGGCGGGAGCGGGGGCCGGCTACAATGAGCAGTTCTTC.

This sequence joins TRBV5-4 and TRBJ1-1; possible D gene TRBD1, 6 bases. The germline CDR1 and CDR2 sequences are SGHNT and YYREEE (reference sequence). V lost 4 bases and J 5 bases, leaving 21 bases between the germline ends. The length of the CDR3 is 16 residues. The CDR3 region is CASSPDRGRGGTEAFF. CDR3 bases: TGTGCCAGCAGCCCCGACCGGGGCAGGGGAGGTACTGAAGCTTTCTTT.

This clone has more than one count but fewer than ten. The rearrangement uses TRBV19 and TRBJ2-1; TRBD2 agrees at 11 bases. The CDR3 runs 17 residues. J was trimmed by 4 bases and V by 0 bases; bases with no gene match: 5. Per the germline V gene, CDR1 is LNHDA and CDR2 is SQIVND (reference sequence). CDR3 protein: CASSIDSRLAGYNEQFF. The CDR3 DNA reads TGTGCCAGTAGTATAGATAGTCGACTAGCGGGGTACAATGAGCAGTTCTTC.

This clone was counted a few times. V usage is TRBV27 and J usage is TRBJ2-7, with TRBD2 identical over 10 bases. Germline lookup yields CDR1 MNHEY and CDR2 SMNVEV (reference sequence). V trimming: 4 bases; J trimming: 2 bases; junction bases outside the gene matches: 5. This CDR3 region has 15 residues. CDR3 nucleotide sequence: TGTGCCAGCAGTTCATGGACTAGCGGCACCTACGAGCAGTACTTC. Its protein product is CASSSWTSGTYEQYF.

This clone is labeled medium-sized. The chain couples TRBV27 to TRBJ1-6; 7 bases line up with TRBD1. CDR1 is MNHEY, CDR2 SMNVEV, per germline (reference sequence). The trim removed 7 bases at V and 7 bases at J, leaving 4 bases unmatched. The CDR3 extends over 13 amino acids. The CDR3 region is CASTGQINSPLHF. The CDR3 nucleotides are TGTGCCAGCACGGGACAGATCAATTCACCCCTCCACTTT.

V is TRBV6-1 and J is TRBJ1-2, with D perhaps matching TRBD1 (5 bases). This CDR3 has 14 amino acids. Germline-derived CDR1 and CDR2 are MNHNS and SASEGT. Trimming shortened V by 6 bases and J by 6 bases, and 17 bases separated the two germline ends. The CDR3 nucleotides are TGTGCCAGCAGCCCGGGGGATATAGATAATGGCTACACCTTC. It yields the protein CASSPGDIDNGYTF.

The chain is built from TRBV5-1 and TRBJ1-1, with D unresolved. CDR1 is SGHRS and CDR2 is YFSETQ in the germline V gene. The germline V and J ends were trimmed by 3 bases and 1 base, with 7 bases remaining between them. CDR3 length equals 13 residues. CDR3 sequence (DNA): TGCGCCAGCAGCTGGGTTGGGAACACTGAAGCTTTCTTT. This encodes CASSWVGNTEAFF.

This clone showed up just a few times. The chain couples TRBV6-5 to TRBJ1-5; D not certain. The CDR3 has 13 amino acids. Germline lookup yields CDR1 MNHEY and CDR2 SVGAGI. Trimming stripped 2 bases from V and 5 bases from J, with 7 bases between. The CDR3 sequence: CASSYGRYQPQHF. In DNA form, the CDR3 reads TGTGCCAGCAGTTACGGCCGATATCAGCCCCAGCATTTT.

The CDR3 is CAIRTGDTMEQFF. The CDR3 coding sequence is TGTGCCATTCGGACAGGGGATACAATGGAGCAGTTCTTC. This chain joins TRBV10-3 and TRBJ2-1, with 9 bases matching TRBD1. The CDR3 length is 13 residues. After removal of 9 bases from V and 10 bases from J, the junction contained 10 bases not matched to a gene. Germline CDR1 is ENHRY and CDR2 is SYGVKD.

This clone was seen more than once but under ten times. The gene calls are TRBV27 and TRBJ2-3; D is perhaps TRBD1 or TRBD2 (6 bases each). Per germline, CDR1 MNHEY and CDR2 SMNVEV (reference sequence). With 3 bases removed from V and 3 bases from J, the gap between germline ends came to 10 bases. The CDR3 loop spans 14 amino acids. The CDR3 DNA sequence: TGTGCCAGCAGTTTCGGGGGCTGGACAGATACGCAGTATTTT. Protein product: CASSFGGWTDTQYF.

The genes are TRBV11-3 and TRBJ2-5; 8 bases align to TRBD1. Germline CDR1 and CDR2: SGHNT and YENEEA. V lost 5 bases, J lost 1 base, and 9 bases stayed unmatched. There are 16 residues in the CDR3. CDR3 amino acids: CASSPYQGASQETQYF. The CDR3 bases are TGTGCCAGCAGCCCATACCAGGGGGCCAGCCAAGAGACCCAGTACTTC. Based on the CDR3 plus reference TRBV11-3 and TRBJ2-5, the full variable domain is EAGVVQSPRYKIIEKKQPVAFWCNPISGHNTLYWYLQNLGQGPELLIRYENEEAVDDSQLPKDRFSAERLKGVDSTLKIQPAELGDSAVYLCASSPYQGASQETQYFGPGTRLLVL.

CDR3 DNA: TGCAGCGTTGGAGGGGCCTCGGACAACTCCTACAATGAGCAGTTCTTC. It yields the protein CSVGGASDNSYNEQFF. The rearrangement joins TRBV29-1 to TRBJ2-7; perhaps D is TRBD1 or TRBD2 (5 bases each). The J call may be mistaken, given a closer DNA end match to TRBJ2-1. Germline V gene sequence: CDR1 SQVTM, CDR2 ANQGSEA. The CDR3 has 16 residues.

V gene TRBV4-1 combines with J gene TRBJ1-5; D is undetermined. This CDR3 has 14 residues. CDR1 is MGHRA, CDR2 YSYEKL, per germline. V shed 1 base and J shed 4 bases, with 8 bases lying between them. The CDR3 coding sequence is TGCGCCAGCAGCCAAGGAGAATGGAATCAGCCCCAGCATTTT. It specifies CASSQGEWNQPQHF.

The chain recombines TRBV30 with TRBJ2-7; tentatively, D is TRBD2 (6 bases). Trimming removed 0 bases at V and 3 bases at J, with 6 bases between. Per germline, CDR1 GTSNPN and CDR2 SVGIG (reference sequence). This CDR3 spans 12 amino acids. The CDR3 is CAWSVGGYEQYF. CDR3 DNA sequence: TGTGCCTGGAGTGTCGGGGGCTACGAGCAGTACTTC.

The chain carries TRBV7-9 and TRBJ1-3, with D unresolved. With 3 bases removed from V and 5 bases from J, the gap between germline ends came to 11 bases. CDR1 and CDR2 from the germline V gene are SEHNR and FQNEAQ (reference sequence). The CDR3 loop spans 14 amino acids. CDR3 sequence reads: CASSFRRKRNTIYF. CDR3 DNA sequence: TGTGCCAGCAGCTTCCGCCGGAAAAGAAACACCATATATTTT.

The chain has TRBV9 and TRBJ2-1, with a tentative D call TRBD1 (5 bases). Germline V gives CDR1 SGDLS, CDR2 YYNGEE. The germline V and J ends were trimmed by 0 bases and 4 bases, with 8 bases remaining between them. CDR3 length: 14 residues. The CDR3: CASSVAQGYNEQFF. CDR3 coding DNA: TGTGCCAGCAGCGTAGCTCAGGGATACAATGAGCAGTTCTTC.